This T cell receptor beta chain was identified in a study of T cells in women clearing cervical HPV infection (dated by TCRdb to between 2017 and 2018). Turning to the overall study: Cases were 20 to 25 women with histologically confirmed HPV16-related CIN3 or worse, including a couple of invasive cancers. The approximately 23 controls were women who cleared a single incident HPV16 infection within 12 months without developing precancer or cancer. Among cases, blood sampling came a median of approximately 150 days after lesion detection, with an interquartile range of about 80 to 230 days. A median age of around 35 years was observed in cases versus around 40 in controls, and no significant differences in baseline characteristics were found. Cases and controls were matched on year of sample collection and on age within five years. Because only a few women had HLA typing data, the possibility that HLA type acted as a confounder could not be ruled out. Nested within Costa Rica's Guanacaste HPV Natural History Study, an exploratory proof-of-principle case-control study compared TCR repertoires across cervical HPV16 outcomes. In the parent cohort, around 10,000 women aged 18 or older were enrolled in Guanacaste, Costa Rica, during about 1993 to 1994 and then followed for approximately 7 years. Five blinded duplicates per group were added as quality controls, giving around 60 samples: 50 participants and 10 replicates. Blood from cases was collected at the visit at which the lesion was first identified, whereas blood from controls was collected once infection was no longer detected.

What the work shows at the level of the full study, not this receptor alone: Lower TRBV6-7 relative abundance was observed in cases than in controls (roughly 0.12% versus 0.15%; Bonferroni P = 0.0008). The cross-sectional design could not show whether associations preceded infection or resulted from it; effector/memory subsets and HPV-specific T cells were not isolated. Cases were distinguished from controls with an estimated AUC of 0.65 to 0.85 by random forest classifiers combining richness and V gene abundances. Because the number of T cells in each sample was unknown, differences in richness could reflect differing T-cell content rather than repertoire biology. CIN3+ cases had significantly higher TCR repertoire richness than controls across sequencing depths, but evenness did not differ between the groups.

Every participant had a single incident cervical HPV16 infection, and women with prevalent HPV16 infections were excluded. Cervical HPV DNA was detected by MY09/MY11 PCR and genotyped by dot-blot hybridization. Fifteen mL of heparinized blood was centrifuged, after which the buffy coat was aliquoted, frozen at -30 degrees C, and then stored at -80 degrees C. QIAGEN kits were used to extract genomic DNA from the buffy coat specimens. The CDR3 measures 15 amino acids from cysteine to phenylalanine. The DNA has 36 bases, all within the CDR3, and is read from base 1. V is shortened by 6 bases, J by 0 bases, and the region joining them spans 16 bases. Reading the germline V gene gives CDR1 SQVTM and CDR2 ANQGSEA. As for this clone: It lacks a known antigen. The read halts 3 residues ahead of the CDR3 end, with the missing end drawn from the germline J gene.

The immunoSEQ assay used multiplex PCR to amplify TCR beta CDR3 regions from an average of approximately 1,200 ng of genomic DNA per sample. Primer bias was corrected in the assay by using a complete synthetic TCR repertoire to establish an amplification baseline. The amplicons were sequenced on the Illumina platform. The authors' analysis ran thus. Error correction of the sequences involved clustering with frequency ratios plus a modified nearest-neighbor algorithm, after which the sequences were analyzed in the immunoSEQ Analyzer using IMGT gene definitions. At each rarefaction depth, TCR richness and evenness were averaged across 20 rarefaction repeats, and samples with fewer sequences than that depth were excluded. Wilcoxon rank sum tests with FDR correction were used to compare relative abundances of V, D and J genes between the groups. For the blinded duplicates, the intraclass correlation was approximately 96% for TCR richness and averaged 76.4% across about 70 gene segments. TCRdb holds this immuneACCESS table with in-frame rearrangements only. Some clones are missing; in checked studies, unresolved V genes explain under half, and the rest has no known cause. V and J calls plus clone size are reproduced from that table; the DNA served to infer D and trimming. The data table for this sample lists roughly 23,000 clones. The ten largest account for under 10% of the sample.

This clonotype originated in a woman aged 18-69 years with a cervical HPV16 infection that either progressed to CIN3+ or cleared (not recorded which). The chain uses TRBV29-1 and TRBJ2-3, with the D gene call left open. Source material: blood buffy coat. The CDR3 region: CSVASRATSTDTQYF. The DNA read from the CDR3 is TGCAGCGTCGCGAGTAGAGCGACTAGCACAGATACG.